This TCR beta chain appears in the sequencing data of a study of shared clonotypes between healthy human individuals. Study-wide findings and caveats: In contrast to clonotypes shared by all four donors, non-shared clonotypes had lower generation probabilities.

Looked up from germline, CDR1 is MNHEY and CDR2 is SVGAGI. The CDR3 length is 14 residues. V gave up 7 bases and J gave up 4 bases; unmatched junction bases: 6. TCRdb's copy holds only in-frame clones and misses some; the assay was immunoSEQ multiplex PCR. Seen here are around 2.5 million clones, approximately 93% observed once, and the top ten hold 0.35% to 0.45%. A remark on this clone: Its cognate antigen is unknown.

The specimen was naive CD4+ T cells from PBMCs. The sample's subset: CD45RA+ positively selected. The rearrangement uses TRBV6-5 and TRBJ1-2, with 10 bases that match TRBD1. This TCR derives from a man between 18 and 35 years old in good health. Some clones in this sample may be carry-over from other donors' samples. CDR3 nucleotides: TGTGCCAGCATTCGGGACAGGGGAAGCTATGGCTACACCTTC. Protein product: CASIRDRGSYGYTF.